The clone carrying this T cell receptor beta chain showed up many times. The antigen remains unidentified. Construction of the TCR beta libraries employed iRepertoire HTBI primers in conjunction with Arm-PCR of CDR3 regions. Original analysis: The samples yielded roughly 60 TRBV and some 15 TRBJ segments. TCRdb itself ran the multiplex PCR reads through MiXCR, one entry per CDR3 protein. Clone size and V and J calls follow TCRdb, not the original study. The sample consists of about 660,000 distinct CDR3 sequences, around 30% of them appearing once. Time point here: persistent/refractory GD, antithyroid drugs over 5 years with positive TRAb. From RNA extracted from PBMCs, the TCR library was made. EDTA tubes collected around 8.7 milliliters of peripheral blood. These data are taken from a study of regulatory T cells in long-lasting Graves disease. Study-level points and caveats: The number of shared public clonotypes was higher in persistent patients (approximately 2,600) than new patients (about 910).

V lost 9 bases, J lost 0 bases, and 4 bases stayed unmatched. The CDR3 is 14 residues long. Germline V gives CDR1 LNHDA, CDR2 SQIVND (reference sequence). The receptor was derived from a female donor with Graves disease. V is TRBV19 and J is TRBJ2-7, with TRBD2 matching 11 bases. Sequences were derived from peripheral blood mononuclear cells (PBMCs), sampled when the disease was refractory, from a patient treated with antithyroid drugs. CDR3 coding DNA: TGTGCCAGCAGGGGACTAGCGGACTCCTACGAGCAGTACTTC. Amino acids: CASRGLADSYEQYF.